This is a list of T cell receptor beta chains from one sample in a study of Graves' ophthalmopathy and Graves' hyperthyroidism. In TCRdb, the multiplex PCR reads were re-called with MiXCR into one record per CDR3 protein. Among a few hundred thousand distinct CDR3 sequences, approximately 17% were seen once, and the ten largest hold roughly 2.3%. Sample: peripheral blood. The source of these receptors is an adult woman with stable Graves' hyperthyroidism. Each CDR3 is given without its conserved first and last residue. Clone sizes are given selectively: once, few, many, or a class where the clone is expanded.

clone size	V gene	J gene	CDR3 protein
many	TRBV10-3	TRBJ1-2	AISRPDYGYT
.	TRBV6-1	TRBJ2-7	ASSEGGRAYEQY
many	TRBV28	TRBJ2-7	ASTLGTGVYEQY
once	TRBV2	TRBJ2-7	TSRRAGGNYEQY
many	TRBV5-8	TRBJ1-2	ASSPRQFRPT
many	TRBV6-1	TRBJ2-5	ASTQGGLVETQY
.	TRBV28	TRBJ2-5	ASSYDGARETQY
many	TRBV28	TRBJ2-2	ASRGRIGAGELF
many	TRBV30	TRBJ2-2	AWRARDYETGELF
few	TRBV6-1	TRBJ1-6	ASRGLGSPLH
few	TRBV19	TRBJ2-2	ASSIQEGITGELF
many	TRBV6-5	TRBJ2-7	ASSYTGTGDLEQY
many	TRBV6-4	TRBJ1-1	ASSPRTGVRVGTEAF